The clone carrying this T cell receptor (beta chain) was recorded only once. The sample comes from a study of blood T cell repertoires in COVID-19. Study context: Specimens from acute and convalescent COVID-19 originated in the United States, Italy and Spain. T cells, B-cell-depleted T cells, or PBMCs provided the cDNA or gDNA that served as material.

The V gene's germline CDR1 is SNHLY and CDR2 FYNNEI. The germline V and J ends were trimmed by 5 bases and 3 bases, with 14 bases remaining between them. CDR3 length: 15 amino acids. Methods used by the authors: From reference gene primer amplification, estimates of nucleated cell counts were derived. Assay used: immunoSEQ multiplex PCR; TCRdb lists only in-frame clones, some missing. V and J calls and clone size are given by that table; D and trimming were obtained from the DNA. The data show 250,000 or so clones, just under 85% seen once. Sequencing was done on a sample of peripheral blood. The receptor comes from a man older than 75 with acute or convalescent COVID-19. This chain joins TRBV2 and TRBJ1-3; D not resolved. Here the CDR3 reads CASSPTRAGGNTIYF. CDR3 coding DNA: TGTGCCAGCAGTCCCACGCGAGCAGGTGGAAACACCATATATTTT.